This is a list of T cell receptor beta chains from one sample in a study of blood T cell repertoires in COVID-19. The protocol was immunoSEQ multiplex PCR, while the TCRdb copy is restricted to in-frame clones and leaves out a portion. The sample holds more than 70,000 clones, about nine tenths seen once. The specimen sequenced was peripheral blood. These receptors originate from a human donor in a cohort sampled during active COVID-19. The CDR3 runs from the conserved cysteine through the conserved F or W. Fields, in order: J gene, V gene, clone size, D gene, CDR3 protein, CDR3 DNA. The D gene is left open where the match is weak. Clone size appears in some rows only: once, few, many, or a class for an expanded clone.

j_gene: TRBJ2-1
v_gene: TRBV20-1
abundance: -
d_gene: -
CDR3aa: CSAIYYNEQFF
CDR3nt: TGCAGTGCTATCTACTACAATGAGCAGTTCTTC

j_gene: TRBJ1-2
v_gene: TRBV5-5
abundance: -
d_gene: TRBD1
CDR3aa: CASSMTGEGAFGYTF
CDR3nt: TGTGCCAGCAGCATGACAGGGGAGGGGGCATTTGGCTACACCTTC

j_gene: TRBJ2-7
v_gene: TRBV5-1
abundance: -
d_gene: TRBD1
CDR3aa: CASSEGQVYEQYF
CDR3nt: TGCGCCAGCAGCGAGGGACAGGTTTACGAGCAGTACTTC

j_gene: TRBJ2-2
v_gene: TRBV11-3
abundance: once
d_gene: TRBD2
CDR3aa: CASSPRAGVNTGELFF
CDR3nt: TGTGCCAGCAGCCCCCGGGCGGGGGTAAACACCGGGGAGCTGTTTTTT

j_gene: TRBJ1-5
v_gene: TRBV3-1/TRBV3-2
abundance: -
d_gene: TRBD1
CDR3aa: CASSGGTGRQPQHF
CDR3nt: TGTGCCAGCAGCGGAGGGACAGGTAGGCAGCCCCAGCATTTT

j_gene: TRBJ1-3
v_gene: TRBV2
abundance: -
d_gene: -
CDR3aa: CASSERESKNSGNTIYF
CDR3nt: TGTGCCAGCAGTGAAAGGGAGTCTAAAAACTCTGGAAACACCATATATTTT

j_gene: TRBJ1-1
v_gene: TRBV4-2
abundance: once
d_gene: -
CDR3aa: CASSQDLGHTNTEAFF
CDR3nt: TGTGCCAGCAGCCAAGATCTGGGACATACGAACACTGAAGCTTTCTTT

j_gene: TRBJ2-2
v_gene: TRBV5-4
abundance: -
d_gene: -
CDR3aa: CASSLEKRGLGELFF
CDR3nt: TGTGCCAGCAGCTTGGAGAAGAGAGGTCTTGGGGAGCTGTTTTTT

j_gene: TRBJ1-4
v_gene: TRBV11-2
abundance: -
d_gene: -
CDR3aa: CASSLGARGEKLFF
CDR3nt: TGTGCCAGCAGCTTGGGGGCTCGTGGTGAAAAACTGTTTTTT

j_gene: TRBJ1-5
v_gene: TRBV18
abundance: -
d_gene: -
CDR3aa: CASSPPSRYNQPQHF
CDR3nt: TGTGCCAGCTCACCACCTAGTAGATACAATCAGCCCCAGCATTTT

j_gene: TRBJ2-7
v_gene: TRBV24-1
abundance: -
d_gene: -
CDR3aa: CATSDFGPPSKQYF
CDR3nt: TGTGCCACCAGTGATTTTGGGCCGCCTAGCAAGCAGTACTTC

j_gene: TRBJ1-2
v_gene: TRBV11-2
abundance: -
d_gene: -
CDR3aa: CASSPPGSDFGYTF
CDR3nt: TGTGCCAGCAGCCCCCCCGGGTCGGATTTTGGCTACACCTTC